These T cell receptor beta chains were read from a single sample in a study of blood T cell repertoires in COVID-19. The protocol was immunoSEQ multiplex PCR, while the TCRdb copy is restricted to in-frame clones and leaves out a portion. The sample lists some 210,000 clones, more than 70% occurring once. The sequencing sample was made of PBMCs or T cells enriched from blood (not recorded which). The receptors derive from a man aged 30 to 39 with acute COVID-19. Each CDR3 is given with its conserved first and last residue. Each record gives: V gene, D gene, CDR3 protein. D genes are given only for firm matches.

V: TRBV5-1
D: -
CDR3: CASSFEEAGDYEQYF

V: TRBV2
D: -
CDR3: CASRHNVGAGGEQYF

V: TRBV19
D: -
CDR3: CASSTEQGYSNQPQHF

V: TRBV7-2
D: TRBD2
CDR3: CASSLGLAGSSLAKNIQYF

V: TRBV10-3
D: -
CDR3: CAISAQNYGYTF

V: TRBV24-1
D: TRBD1
CDR3: CATSSMGQGEETQYF

V: TRBV19
D: TRBD1
CDR3: CASSSQGNRHEQYF

V: TRBV18
D: TRBD1
CDR3: CASSPGQGVAFF

V: TRBV18
D: TRBD1
CDR3: CASSPLGTGGYNEQFF

V: TRBV9
D: TRBD2
CDR3: CASSRGLAGSDGELFF

V: TRBV21-1
D: -
CDR3: CASSQDGDSGTGELFF

V: TRBV5-1
D: TRBD1
CDR3: CASSTGTGDRYGYTF

V: TRBV14
D: TRBD1
CDR3: CASSQGHRGLYGYTF

V: TRBV7-9
D: TRBD1
CDR3: CASSTRDREMGGYTF

V: TRBV28
D: TRBD2
CDR3: CASSLLAGGVGDTQYF

V: TRBV9
D: -
CDR3: CASSAQTRGILGSYNEQFF

V: TRBV19
D: -
CDR3: CASSLQNNQPQHF

V: TRBV6-5
D: TRBD1
CDR3: CASSTRGREAFF

V: TRBV3-1/TRBV3-2
D: -
CDR3: CASSQIGGTEAFF

V: TRBV29-1
D: -
CDR3: CSVEVWDSDEQFF

V: TRBV25-1
D: TRBD1
CDR3: CASSEGAGTVSETQYF

V: TRBV12-3/TRBV12-4
D: -
CDR3: CASSLAAGEGYTF

V: TRBV20-1
D: -
CDR3: CSASLRGNTIYF

V: TRBV30
D: -
CDR3: CAWSAGRLTDTQYF

V: TRBV7-9
D: TRBD1
CDR3: CASSSSTGEEQYF

V: TRBV3-1/TRBV3-2
D: -
CDR3: CASSRNRETQYF

V: TRBV6-4
D: TRBD2
CDR3: CAPTGGGSYEQYF

V: TRBV3-1/TRBV3-2
D: -
CDR3: CASSRGRHRVNYGYTF

V: TRBV15
D: -
CDR3: CATSTAGTGELFF

V: TRBV7-9
D: -
CDR3: CASSLGVTDTQYF

V: TRBV24-1
D: -
CDR3: CATKPGAPSTDTQYF

V: TRBV27
D: -
CDR3: CASSPTVFRGNEQFF

V: TRBV27
D: -
CDR3: CASSAGFARTGELFF

V: TRBV19
D: TRBD2
CDR3: CASSITHWGGVNEQFF

V: TRBV5-1
D: -
CDR3: CASSLLATLQGGGNGYTF

V: TRBV19
D: TRBD1
CDR3: CASSISAGGLSSPVNEQFF

V: TRBV30
D: TRBD1
CDR3: CALPMTGRNGYTF

V: TRBV2
D: TRBD1
CDR3: CASTPGQSMNTEAFF

V: TRBV7-9
D: -
CDR3: CASSFGGIADRGYTF

V: TRBV2
D: -
CDR3: CASSGTTYGYTF

V: TRBV18
D: TRBD1
CDR3: CASSPLLAGGAEQYF